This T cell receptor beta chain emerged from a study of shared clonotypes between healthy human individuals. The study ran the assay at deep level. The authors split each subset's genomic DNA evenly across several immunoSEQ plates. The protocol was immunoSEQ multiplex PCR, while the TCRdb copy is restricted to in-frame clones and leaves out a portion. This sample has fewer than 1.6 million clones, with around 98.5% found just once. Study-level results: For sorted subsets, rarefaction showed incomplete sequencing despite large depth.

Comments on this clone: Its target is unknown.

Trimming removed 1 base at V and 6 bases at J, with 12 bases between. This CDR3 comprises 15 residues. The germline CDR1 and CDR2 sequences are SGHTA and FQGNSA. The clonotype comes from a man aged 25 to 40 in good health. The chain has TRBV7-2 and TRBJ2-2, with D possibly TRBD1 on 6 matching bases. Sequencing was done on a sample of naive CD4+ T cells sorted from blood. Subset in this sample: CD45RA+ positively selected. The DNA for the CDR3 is TGTGCCAGCAGCTTAGATACCACAGGGCCCGGGGAGCTGTTTTTT. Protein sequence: CASSLDTTGPGELFF.